Following are 24 T cell receptor beta chains from one sample sequenced in a study of regulatory T cells in long-lasting Graves disease. The authors built TCR beta libraries using iRepertoire HTBI primers and Arm-PCR of CDR3 regions. TCRdb independently ran MiXCR on the multiplex PCR reads; one entry per CDR3 protein. The table shows more than 450,000 distinct CDR3 sequences, with around 15% occurring only once. Time point given: newly diagnosed GD, antithyroid drugs for less than 3 months. With RNA extracted from PBMCs as input, the TCR library was made. The same specimen was also included in a second study, on T cells in Graves' hyperthyroidism and ophthalmopathy.

The starting material was peripheral blood mononuclear cells (PBMCs), obtained at new diagnosis, from a patient treated with antithyroid drugs. The receptors were gathered from a man aged 35 to 55 with Graves disease.

In this sample, this clonotype turned up many times. The chain joins TRBV28 to TRBJ2-3; TRBD1 aligns across 9 bases. Germline trimming cut 8 bases from V and 3 bases from J; bases unmatched to any gene: 9. Germline lookup yields CDR1 MDHEN and CDR2 SYDVKM. The CDR3 runs 15 residues. CDR3 sequence: CASEQPGQGTDTQYF. The CDR3 coding sequence is TGTGCCAGCGAGCAACCGGGACAGGGTACAGATACGCAGTATTTT. Drawing the rest from reference TRBV28 and TRBJ2-3, the complete variable domain is DVKVTQSSRYLVKRTGEKVFLECVQDMDHENMFWYRQDPGLGLRLIYFSYDVKMKEKGDIPEGYSVSREKKERFSLILESASTNQTSMYLCASEQPGQGTDTQYFGPGTRLTVL.

The chain joins TRBV6-1 to TRBJ2-3, with TRBD2 as a possible D gene (5 bases). The V end lost 4 bases, the J end lost 2 bases, and 13 bases lay between the germline ends. Looked up from germline, CDR1 is MNHNS and CDR2 is SASEGT. This CDR3 has 15 residues. CDR3 in amino acids: CASSVEAEYTDTQYF. Written as DNA, the CDR3 is TGTGCCAGCAGTGTAGAAGCGGAGTACACAGATACGCAGTATTTT.

This clonotype was recorded at least ten times. The rearrangement joins TRBV12-3 or TRBV12-4 to TRBJ2-7; no clear D. V was clipped by 5 bases and J by 0 bases, with 17 bases between them. This CDR3 has 16 amino acids. This chain's CDR3 is CASSPTTPEASYEQYF. CDR3 sequence (DNA): TGTGCCAGCAGTCCAACGACACCTGAAGCCTCCTACGAGCAGTACTTC.

This clonotype was seen many times. This rearrangement joins TRBV20-1 to TRBJ1-1; D is undetermined. The CDR3 contains 13 residues. Germline V lookup: CDR1 DFQATT, CDR2 SNEGSKA (reference sequence). Between the trimmed V and J ends, which lost 5 bases and 6 bases, there was a span of 16 bases. This CDR3 is CSAGMRRVSEAFF. The CDR3 DNA follows: TGCAGTGCTGGCATGAGAAGGGTCTCTGAAGCTTTCTTT.

This clonotype was observed many times. The chain carries TRBV6-1 and TRBJ2-7; D is possibly TRBD1 or TRBD2 (5 bases each). Trimming stripped 4 bases from V and 5 bases from J, with 12 bases between. Germline-derived CDR1 and CDR2 are MNHNS and SASEGT. There are 13 residues in the CDR3. CDR3 sequence: CASSGQRGHEQYF. DNA of the CDR3: TGTGCCAGCAGTGGACAGAGGGGCCACGAGCAGTACTTC.

This clonotype was counted ten times or more. J is TRBJ1-1 and V is TRBV7-8, with D possibly TRBD1 on 6 matching bases. From germline, CDR1 is SGHVS and CDR2 FQNEAQ. The CDR3 is made up of 14 amino acids. The V and J ends lost 5 bases and 2 bases respectively, with 12 bases between them. The CDR3 loop reads CASSGYRVNTEAFF. The CDR3, as DNA: TGTGCCAGCAGCGGATACAGGGTCAACACTGAAGCTTTCTTT.

With regard to this clonotype: One base away lies a much larger clone, so this may be a sequencing read error. The chain carries TRBV28 and TRBJ1-1; D may be TRBD1 (5 bases). In germline, CDR1 is MDHEN, CDR2 SYDVKM. Between the trimmed V and J ends, which lost 1 base and 4 bases, there was a span of 10 bases. There are 14 residues in the CDR3. This chain's CDR3 is CASSLSAGVTEAFF. Here the CDR3 DNA reads TGTGCCAGCAGTTTATCGGCGGGGGTCACTGAAGCTTTCTTT.

Worth noting for this clonotype: A much larger clone is a single base away; this may be a read error. The gene calls are TRBV29-1 and TRBJ1-4; a weak D match, TRBD1 (6 bases). The CDR3 totals 14 residues. Germline V CDR1 and CDR2: SQVTM, ANQGSEA. Written as DNA, the CDR3 is TGCAGCGTTGAAGTTAGGACAGAAAATGAAAAACCGTTTTTT. Protein product: CSVEVRTENEKPFF. Full variable domain (missing parts from reference TRBV29-1 and TRBJ1-4): SAVISQKPSRDICQRGTSLTIQCQVDSQVTMMFWYRQQPGQSLTLIATANQGSEATYESGFVIDKFPISRPNLTFSTLTVSNMSPEDSSIYLCSVEVRTENEKPFFGSGTQLSVL.

The genes are TRBV6-1 and TRBJ1-4, with D hard to call. The germline V and J ends were trimmed by 6 bases and 5 bases, with 19 bases remaining between them. The CDR3 is made up of 16 amino acids. Germline V gene data show CDR1 as MNHNS and CDR2 as SASEGT. The CDR3 loop reads CASSRSVTRMNEKLFF. DNA for the CDR3: TGTGCCAGCAGCCGGAGTGTTACTCGGATGAATGAAAAACTGTTTTTT.

This clonotype was seen ten or more times. The chain has TRBV20-1 and TRBJ2-1; TRBD2 agrees at 8 bases. The ends lost 4 bases at V and 10 bases at J; junction bases unmatched: 9. The CDR3 runs to 13 residues. Germline V gene sequence: CDR1 DFQATT, CDR2 SNEGSKA (reference sequence). CDR3 region: CSATPAGGEEQFF. The DNA of the CDR3 is TGCAGTGCTACCCCCGCCGGGGGGGAAGAGCAGTTCTTC.

The rearrangement uses TRBV11-2 and TRBJ2-1; TRBD2 might be the D (5 bases). CDR1 is SGHAT and CDR2 is FQNNGV in the germline V gene. CDR3 size: 16 residues. Trimming took 8 bases from V and 3 from J, leaving 20 bases between them. The CDR3 region is CASARGPDGNYNEQFF. The CDR3 coding sequence is TGTGCCAGCGCCCGGGGTCCGGACGGAAACTACAATGAGCAGTTCTTC. The full variable domain, its missing parts supplied by reference TRBV11-2 and TRBJ2-1, is EAGVAQSPRYKIIEKRQSVAFWCNPISGHATLYWYQQILGQGPKLLIQFQNNGVVDDSQLPKDRFSAERLKGVDSTLKIQPAKLEDSAVYLCASARGPDGNYNEQFFGPGTRLTVL.

In this sample, this clonotype turned up many times. The J gene is TRBJ1-4, the V gene TRBV2; D is ambiguous. Germline V gene data show CDR1 as SNHLY and CDR2 as FYNNEI. The CDR3 covers 15 residues. Trimming took 6 bases from V and 5 from J, leaving 16 bases between them. The CDR3 is CASSTRVTENEKLFF. The CDR3, as DNA: TGTGCCAGCAGCACCCGGGTCACTGAGAATGAAAAACTGTTTTTT.

This clonotype was observed many times. The chain links TRBV3-1 to TRBJ2-7; 9 nucleotides line up with TRBD1. Germline-derived CDR1 and CDR2 are LGHDT and YNNKEL (reference sequence). The CDR3 spans 16 residues. With 0 bases clipped from V and 3 bases from J, the junction kept 6 bases outside the gene matches. The CDR3 here is CASSQEMDRGVYEQYF. The DNA for the CDR3 is TGTGCCAGCAGCCAAGAAATGGACAGGGGAGTCTACGAGCAGTACTTC.

This clonotype turned up a few times. This chain links TRBV15 with TRBJ2-3; 7 positions agree with TRBD2. The CDR3 contains 14 residues. Trimming removed 0 bases from V and 13 bases from J; junction bases left unmatched: 10. Germline V CDR1 and CDR2: LNHNV, YYDKDF (reference sequence). CDR3 coding DNA: TGTGCCACCAGCAGAGATAGGGAAGGAGGGAGGGAGTATTTT. Translated, it gives CATSRDREGGREYF.

The chain combines TRBV19 with TRBJ2-3; D is perhaps TRBD1 or TRBD2 (6 bases each). Germline V gives CDR1 LNHDA, CDR2 SQIVND (reference sequence). V shed 5 bases and J shed 9 bases, with 12 bases lying between them. The CDR3 loop spans 12 amino acids. The CDR3 nucleotides read TGTGCCAGTAGTGACGGGGGCGAGACGCAGTATTTT. It encodes CASSDGGETQYF.

This clonotype was picked up many times. The V call is TRBV5-1, the J call TRBJ2-2, with TRBD2 identical over 7 bases. The germline CDR1 and CDR2 sequences are SGHRS and YFSETQ. There are 13 residues in the CDR3. V lost 5 bases to trimming and J lost 6 bases; unmatched junction nucleotides: 4. The CDR3 DNA is TGCGCCAGCAGGTCTGGGGGGGCCGGGGAGCTGTTTTTT. Translated, it gives CASRSGGAGELFF.

CDR3 protein: CASSFDSGNTEAFF. The CDR3 DNA reads as TGTGCCAGCAGTTTCGACAGTGGAAACACTGAAGCTTTCTTT. The chain couples TRBV12-3 or TRBV12-4 to TRBJ1-1; TRBD1 might be the D (5 bases). The length of the CDR3 is 14 residues. V lost 3 bases and J 2 bases, leaving 10 bases between the germline ends.

The rearrangement uses TRBV27 and TRBJ2-7; D unresolved. The length of the CDR3 is 11 residues. The V and J ends lost 7 bases and 6 bases respectively, with 10 bases between them. Looked up from germline, CDR1 is MNHEY and CDR2 is SMNVEV (reference sequence). As DNA, the CDR3 is TGTGCCAGCACCCGTGGCGCCGAGCAGTACTTC. Its protein is CASTRGAEQYF.

As regards this clonotype: A much larger clone lies a single base off, so this may be a read error. The chain has TRBV6-2 or TRBV6-3 and TRBJ2-7; 8 bases agree with TRBD2. The CDR3 contains 18 residues. Per the germline V gene, CDR1 is MNHEY and CDR2 is SVGEGT. The J segment lost 2 bases and the V segment lost 7 bases, leaving 19 bases of the junction unmatched. CDR3 sequence: CASKHRGLAISLTYEQYF. The CDR3 region has the DNA TGTGCCAGCAAGCACCGAGGACTAGCAATTTCCCTGACCTACGAGCAGTACTTC.

This clonotype was seen many times. In DNA form, the CDR3 reads TGTGCCAGCAGCTTAGGGCCCGGGACAGGGGGCAATGAGCAGTTCTTC. It codes for CASSLGPGTGGNEQFF. The chain has TRBV7-3 and TRBJ2-1; 11 nucleotides line up with TRBD1. V gave up 2 bases and J gave up 6 bases; unmatched junction bases: 6. This CDR3 is 16 amino acids long. Germline V gene lookup returns CDR1 SGHTA and CDR2 FQGTGA.

The count of this clonotype is one. The CDR3 DNA reads as TGCAGCGTTGAGGAGGGCAGGGCCCTGCCAGATACGCAGTATTTT. This codes for CSVEEGRALPDTQYF. The chain is built from TRBV29-1 and TRBJ2-3, with D perhaps TRBD2 (6 bases). This CDR3 region has 15 residues. Looked up from germline, CDR1 is SQVTM and CDR2 is ANQGSEA. V lost 3 bases, J lost 4 bases, and 17 bases lay in between.

To note about this clonotype: A much larger clone lies one base from this, so it may be a read error. This chain uses TRBV30 with TRBJ2-1, with D perhaps given as TRBD1 or TRBD2 (5 bases each). This CDR3 has 11 residues. Germline V lookup: CDR1 GTSNPN, CDR2 SVGIG (reference sequence). The CDR3 DNA reads as TGTGCCTGGATAGGGGCGGGTGAGCAGTCCTTC. Protein product: CAWIGAGEQSF.

The table lists this clonotype with many counts. The chain couples TRBV2 to TRBJ2-7; 9 nucleotides agree with TRBD2. The CDR3 is 14 residues long. Germline lookup yields CDR1 SNHLY and CDR2 FYNNEI. J gave up 4 bases and V 4 bases, and 5 bases lay outside the gene matches. CDR3 in amino acids: CASSAPSGTYEQYF. For the CDR3, the DNA is TGTGCCAGCAGTGCGCCTAGCGGGACTTACGAGCAGTACTTC. The variable domain in full, completed from reference TRBV2 and TRBJ2-7, reads EPEVTQTPSHQVTQMGQEVILRCVPISNHLYFYWYRQILGQKVEFLVSFYNNEISEKSEIFDDQFSVERPDGSNFTLKIRSTKLEDSAMYFCASSAPSGTYEQYFGPGTRLTVT.

J is TRBJ2-3 and V is TRBV12-3 or TRBV12-4; D might be TRBD1 (5 bases). Trimming pared 6 bases from V and 1 base from J, leaving 14 bases between. CDR3 size: 15 residues. The CDR3 bases are TGTGCCAGCAGCCAAGGGGTAATTGGCACAGATACGCAGTATTTT. It specifies CASSQGVIGTDTQYF.